This entry lists 13 T cell receptor beta chains sequenced from one sample in a study of early T cells in non-severe SARS-CoV-2 infection. TCRdb called the 5' RACE reads again in MiXCR, with one record for every CDR3 protein. The sample consists of 25,000 to 35,000 distinct CDR3 sequences, under 6.5% of them appearing once. The sequenced material came from whole blood. These receptors were taken from an adult who was a healthcare worker with PCR-confirmed SARS-CoV-2 infection or an uninfected control (not recorded which).

There are many counts of this clonotype. DNA of the CDR3: TGCAGTGCTAGATCCGGACAGGGGAAAGACTATGGCTACACCTTC. Its protein is CSARSGQGKDYGYTF. This chain uses TRBV20-1 with TRBJ1-2; 9 nucleotides match TRBD1. The CDR3 consists of 15 residues. V lost 2 bases, J lost 3 bases, and 7 bases stayed unmatched. Per germline, CDR1 DFQATT and CDR2 SNEGSKA (reference sequence).

This clonotype was seen ten or more times. The chain has TRBV20-1 and TRBJ1-1; D call uncertain. The CDR3 runs 15 residues. CDR1 is DFQATT and CDR2 is SNEGSKA in the germline V gene (reference sequence). V was clipped by 0 bases and J by 6 bases, with 17 bases between them. The CDR3 nucleotides read TGCAGTGCTAGAGATTTTTATAGGGAGTCCGCTGAAGCTTTCTTT. Translated: CSARDFYRESAEAFF.

This clonotype occurred many times. The chain links TRBV3-1 to TRBJ2-4; tentatively, D is TRBD2 (5 bases). Germline values: CDR1 LGHDT, CDR2 YNNKEL (reference sequence). This CDR3 is built from 13 residues. V was clipped by 2 bases and J by 5 bases, with 7 bases between them. The CDR3 nucleotides read TGTGCCAGCAGCCAATTGGGAGAAAACATTCAGTACTTC. Encoded protein: CASSQLGENIQYF.

In its sample, this clonotype was seen many times. V and J are TRBV11-2 and TRBJ2-5; 10 positions agree with TRBD2. The CDR3 is 14 residues long. V dropped 5 bases and J dropped 5; count of bases not matched to a gene: 5. CDR1 SGHAT and CDR2 FQNNGV come from the germline V gene. The CDR3 DNA reads as TGTGCCAGCAGCCCCCCGGGACTAGCGGAGACCCAGTACTTC. Protein product: CASSPPGLAETQYF.

V gene TRBV20-1 combines with J gene TRBJ1-2; 9 bases are a match to TRBD1. Germline lookup yields CDR1 DFQATT and CDR2 SNEGSKA (reference sequence). The CDR3 is 13 amino acids. The V segment lost 5 bases and the J segment 6 bases; nucleotides outside the gene matches: 7. The CDR3 bases are TGCAGTGCTTTGTTGGGACAGGGAGATGGCTACACCTTC. It encodes CSALLGQGDGYTF.

This clonotype was detected many times. This sequence joins TRBV3-1 and TRBJ1-6; TRBD1 agrees at 11 bases. CDR3 length: 16 residues. V gave up 2 bases and J gave up 8 bases; unmatched junction bases: 5. Germline-derived CDR1 and CDR2 are LGHDT and YNNKEL (reference sequence). The CDR3 loop reads CASSQKGQGGYSPLHF. Written as DNA, the CDR3 is TGTGCCAGCAGCCAAAAGGGACAGGGGGGTTATTCACCCCTCCACTTT.

This clonotype was detected ten times or more. This chain uses TRBV14 with TRBJ2-7; perhaps TRBD2 as D (5 bases). This CDR3 is 15 amino acids long. Trimming cost V 1 base and J 2 bases, with 12 bases left between them. Germline CDR1 and CDR2: SGHDN and FVKESK. The CDR3: CASSQGGGWPYEQYF. The DNA for the CDR3 is TGTGCCAGCAGCCAAGGAGGCGGGTGGCCCTACGAGCAGTACTTC.

This clonotype was recorded many times. The V and J genes are TRBV20-1 and TRBJ2-7; D is perhaps TRBD2 (5 bases). The germline V gene has CDR1 DFQATT and CDR2 SNEGSKA (reference sequence). Trimming removed 3 bases at V and 1 base at J, with 7 bases between. CDR3 length: 12 residues. CDR3 amino acids: CSASEGSYEQYF. In nucleotides, the CDR3 is TGCAGTGCTAGTGAGGGTTCCTACGAGCAGTACTTC.

The sample holds many counts of this clonotype. J is TRBJ2-6 and V is TRBV10-3; D may correspond to TRBD1 or TRBD2 (5 bases each). V dropped 0 bases and J dropped 3 bases, with 9 bases sitting between them. Germline assignment: CDR1 ENHRY and CDR2 SYGVKD. CDR3 length: 16 residues. CDR3 coding DNA: TGTGCCATCAGTGAGTCCAGGGACGGTGGGGCCAACGTCCTGACTTTC. Translation: CAISESRDGGANVLTF.

The sample holds many counts of this clonotype. V gene TRBV19 combines with J gene TRBJ2-1; D is possibly TRBD1 (5 bases). This CDR3 region has 13 residues. The V gene lost 7 bases and the J gene lost 8 bases, with 15 bases spanning the gap. Germline values: CDR1 LNHDA, CDR2 SQIVND (reference sequence). This CDR3 reads CASTSAWGDEQFF. Here the CDR3 DNA reads TGTGCCAGTACATCCGCCTGGGGCGATGAGCAGTTCTTC.

This clonotype was seen a few times. The chain uses TRBV7-9 and TRBJ2-6, with D unresolved. Germline V gene lookup returns CDR1 SEHNR and CDR2 FQNEAQ (reference sequence). Trimming took 1 base from V and 0 from J, leaving 10 bases between them. The CDR3 is made up of 17 amino acids. DNA of the CDR3: TGTGCCAGCAGCTTAGGTCAGGCGTTCTCTGGGGCCAACGTCCTGACTTTC. Translated: CASSLGQAFSGANVLTF.

This clonotype was counted ten times or more. The CDR3 loop is CASSLDRTSGNTIYF. The DNA for the CDR3 is TGTGCCAGCAGCTTAGACAGGACTTCTGGAAACACCATATATTTT. The J gene is TRBJ1-3, the V gene TRBV7-6; D possibly corresponds to TRBD1 (5 bases). Germline CDR1 reads SGHVS; CDR2 reads FNYEAQ. The length of the CDR3 is 15 residues. V was trimmed by 1 base and J by 1 base, leaving 8 bases between them.

In its sample, this clonotype was seen many times. The chain carries TRBV6-2 or TRBV6-3 and TRBJ1-6, with D possibly matching TRBD1 (5 bases). Germline assignment: CDR1 MNHEY and CDR2 SVGEGT. V lost 3 bases and J lost 9, with 12 bases in between. This CDR3 spans 14 amino acids. Here the CDR3 DNA reads TGTGCCAGCAGTTATTTGGGGGGGTCTTCACCCCTCCACTTT. This encodes CASSYLGGSSPLHF.